The clone carrying this TCR beta chain was counted only a few times. The protocol was immunoSEQ multiplex PCR, while the TCRdb copy is restricted to in-frame clones and leaves out a portion. This sample yields 150,000 to 200,000 clones, of which around 80% are seen a single time; under 5.5% belongs to the top ten. This entry comes from a study of cytotoxic CD8 clonotypes in ibrutinib-treated CLL. Study-wide background: Patients: over 9 relapsed/refractory, approximately 14 treatment-naive, around 17 IGHV unmutated.

V was clipped by 4 bases and J by 3 bases, with 9 bases between them. The CDR3 loop spans 13 amino acids. The germline CDR1 and CDR2 sequences are KGHSH and LQKENI. This sequence originates from a human donor with chronic lymphocytic leukemia. Sequences were derived from PBMCs, sampled after 24 months of ibrutinib treatment. The chain uses TRBV18 and TRBJ1-1; D gene uncertain. The CDR3 nucleotides are TGTGCCAGCTCACTGCAGTTCGACACTGAAGCTTTCTTT. This gives the protein CASSLQFDTEAFF.